The 27 T cell receptor beta chains below all came from one sample that was sequenced in a study of T cell responses to AZD1222 COVID-19 vaccine. Generated by immunoSEQ multiplex PCR, the TCRdb table keeps only in-frame clones and is missing some. The table shows 95,000 to 100,000 clones, with approximately 90% occurring only once. The input for sequencing was peripheral blood, taken on day 0 of AZD1222 vaccination. These receptors came from an adult in good health.

This clone has only a few counts. J is TRBJ2-5 and V is TRBV25-1, with 7 bases identical to TRBD1. V lost 2 bases to trimming and J lost 5 bases; unmatched junction nucleotides: 11. The CDR3 runs to 16 residues. The germline V gene encodes CDR1 MGHDK and CDR2 SYGVNS. CDR3 region: CASSEPDRADMETQYF. The CDR3 nucleotides read TGTGCCAGCAGTGAACCCGACAGGGCGGATATGGAGACCCAGTACTTC.

V usage is TRBV11-3 and J usage is TRBJ2-1; D gene unclear. The CDR3 sequence is 15 residues long. Trimming left V 1 base short and J 2 bases short, with 9 bases between. CDR1 and CDR2 (germline): SGHNT, YENEEA. The CDR3 DNA follows: TGTGCCAGCAGCTTAGTAATGGGTCCCTACAATGAGCAGTTCTTC. Translation: CASSLVMGPYNEQFF.

The chain joins TRBV3-1 (or the pseudogene TRBV3-2) to TRBJ1-2; TRBD1 matches 10 bases. Germline assignment: CDR1 LGHDT and CDR2 YNNKEL (reference sequence). The CDR3 totals 15 residues. V shed 4 bases and J 5 bases; nucleotides not matched to a gene: 7. CDR3 in amino acids: CASSLRDRGKYGYTF. CDR3 nucleotides: TGTGCCAGCAGCCTCCGGGACAGGGGCAAATATGGCTACACCTTC.

This sequence joins TRBV28 and TRBJ2-1; unclear D gene. The CDR3 runs to 12 residues. Trimming cost V 3 bases and J 8 bases, with 8 bases left between them. Germline V gene lookup returns CDR1 MDHEN and CDR2 SYDVKM. CDR3: CASSFNSDEQFF. Written as DNA, the CDR3 is TGTGCCAGCAGTTTTAATTCGGATGAGCAGTTCTTC.

The chain combines TRBV10-2 with TRBJ1-5, with D possibly TRBD1 on 6 matching bases. V gave up 7 bases and J gave up 7 bases, with 14 bases separating them. This CDR3 comprises 13 residues. Germline-derived CDR1 and CDR2 are WSHSY and SAAADI. CDR3: CASKPGEEQPQHF. In DNA form, the CDR3 reads TGCGCCAGCAAGCCAGGGGAGGAACAGCCCCAGCATTTT.

The V and J genes are TRBV2 and TRBJ1-5; maybe TRBD1 (5 bases). Between the trimmed V and J ends, which lost 8 bases and 3 bases, there was a span of 14 bases. CDR1 and CDR2 from the germline V gene are SNHLY and FYNNEI. The CDR3 extends over 14 amino acids. The CDR3 loop reads CASSFQGVNQPQHF. CDR3 nucleotide sequence: TGTGCCAGCTCGTTTCAGGGAGTCAATCAGCCCCAGCATTTT.

This chain uses TRBV9 with TRBJ1-3; weak D call: TRBD1 (6 bases). The CDR3 loop spans 16 amino acids. CDR1 is SGDLS and CDR2 is YYNGEE in the germline V gene. Trimming pared 4 bases from V and 0 bases from J, leaving 14 bases between. For the CDR3, the DNA is TGTGCCAGCAGCTTAACCGGGACATACTCTGGAAACACCATATATTTT. This codes for CASSLTGTYSGNTIYF.

There are a few counts of this clone. The rearrangement joins TRBV2 to TRBJ2-5; TRBD1 might be the D (7 bases). This CDR3 comprises 16 residues. Between the trimmed V and J ends, which lost 5 bases and 0 bases, there was a span of 16 bases. Germline V lookup: CDR1 SNHLY, CDR2 FYNNEI. CDR3 sequence reads: CASSLGQGGYQETQYF. The CDR3 bases are TGTGCCAGCAGTCTTGGGCAGGGGGGTTACCAAGAGACCCAGTACTTC.

The CDR3 spells CSGGGASTEAFF. Here the CDR3 DNA reads TGCAGCGGGGGTGGCGCCTCCACTGAAGCTTTCTTT. The chain links TRBV29-1 to TRBJ1-1; D call uncertain. The CDR3 extends over 12 amino acids. The V gene lost 7 bases and the J gene lost 4 bases, with 13 bases spanning the gap. Germline V gene sequence: CDR1 SQVTM, CDR2 ANQGSEA.

J is TRBJ1-1 and V is TRBV2; D not certain. The CDR3 sequence is 16 residues long. Germline V lookup: CDR1 SNHLY, CDR2 FYNNEI. The ends were cut back, 4 bases at V and 5 bases at J, with 20 bases in the middle. CDR3 sequence (DNA): TGTGCCAGCAGTGCTATCTCGGCCCAAGGAGGGACTGAAGCTTTCTTT. This sequence encodes CASSAISAQGGTEAFF.

This chain joins TRBV3-1 (or the pseudogene TRBV3-2) and TRBJ2-7; TRBD1 might be the D (6 bases). The germline gives CDR1 LGHDT, CDR2 YNNKEL (reference sequence). CDR3 length equals 14 residues. Between the trimmed V and J ends, which lost 1 base and 5 bases, there was a span of 12 bases. CDR3 bases: TGTGCCAGCAGCCAAGCAGGGGTAAGAGACGAGCAGTACTTC. Translated: CASSQAGVRDEQYF.

The chain combines TRBV28 with TRBJ2-7, with a weak D call TRBD1 (6 bases). Between the trimmed V and J ends, which lost 6 bases and 1 base, there was a span of 10 bases. CDR1 is MDHEN and CDR2 is SYDVKM in the germline V gene. The CDR3 totals 13 residues. CDR3 coding DNA: TGTGCCAGCAGGGCCGGACAGTCCTACGAGCAGTACTTC. Its translation: CASRAGQSYEQYF.

The gene calls are TRBV19 and TRBJ1-5; no definite D call. Between the trimmed V and J ends, which lost 5 bases and 4 bases, there was a span of 15 bases. Per germline, CDR1 LNHDA and CDR2 SQIVND (reference sequence). The CDR3 contains 15 residues. The CDR3 here is CASSLTREGNQPQHF. CDR3 nucleotides: TGTGCCAGTAGTCTAACAAGAGAGGGTAATCAGCCCCAGCATTTT. Based on the CDR3 plus reference TRBV19 and TRBJ1-5, the full variable domain is DGGITQSPKYLFRKEGQNVTLSCEQNLNHDAMYWYRQDPGQGLRLIYYSQIVNDFQKGDIAEGYSVSREKKESFPLTVTSAQKNPTAFYLCASSLTREGNQPQHFGDGTRLSIL.

V and J are TRBV19 and TRBJ2-7, with 9 bases matching TRBD1. Germline-derived CDR1 and CDR2 are LNHDA and SQIVND (reference sequence). The V gene end was trimmed by 4 bases and the J gene end by 2 bases; junction bases not matched to a gene: 6. The CDR3 contains 15 residues. The CDR3 DNA reads TGTGCCAGTAGTAGAGGGACAGGGATTACCTACGAGCAGTACTTC. Its protein product is CASSRGTGITYEQYF.

V is TRBV7-9 and J is TRBJ2-1; 8 bases agree with TRBD1. The CDR3 is 14 residues long. Germline assignment: CDR1 SEHNR and CDR2 FQNEAQ (reference sequence). V dropped 5 bases and J dropped 9; count of bases not matched to a gene: 9. The DNA of the CDR3 is TGTGCCAGCAGCGCAATTACAGGGGGAGGTGAGCAGTTCTTC. It codes for CASSAITGGGEQFF. The full variable domain, in which reference TRBV7-9 and TRBJ2-1 provide the parts outside the CDR3, is DTGVSQNPRHKITKRGQNVTFRCDPISEHNRLYWYRQTLGQGPEFLTYFQNEAQLEKSRLLSDRFSAERPKGSFSTLEIQRTEQGDSAMYLCASSAITGGGEQFFGPGTRLTVL.

The chain recombines TRBV18 with TRBJ1-5; D is possibly TRBD1 (5 bases). V lost 3 bases and J lost 10, with 19 bases in between. The germline V gene encodes CDR1 KGHSH and CDR2 LQKENI. This CDR3 has 15 residues. The CDR3 DNA is TGTGCCAGCTCACCTAGCAGGGACCCTCAACATCCCCAGCATTTT. Residues: CASSPSRDPQHPQHF.

The rearrangement uses TRBV6-5 and TRBJ1-2, with D perhaps TRBD1 (6 bases). Between the trimmed V and J ends, which lost 6 bases and 7 bases, there was a span of 18 bases. Germline lookup yields CDR1 MNHEY and CDR2 SVGAGI. The CDR3 consists of 14 residues. CDR3 sequence (DNA): TGTGCCAGCAGAAAACAGGGAATCCAGCTTGGCTACACCTTC. Protein sequence: CASRKQGIQLGYTF.

The table lists this clone with a few counts. The chain is built from TRBV7-7 and TRBJ2-5; D is uncertain. The V end was cut by 4 bases, the J end by 5 bases, with 5 bases between. The CDR3 sequence is 11 residues long. The germline gives CDR1 SSHAT, CDR2 FNYEAQ (reference sequence). CDR3 region: CASSSGETQYF. The DNA of the CDR3 is TGTGCCAGCAGCTCCGGGGAGACCCAGTACTTC. Drawing the rest from reference TRBV7-7 and TRBJ2-5, the complete variable domain is GAGVSQSPRYKVTKRGQDVTLRCDPISSHATLYWYQQALGQGPEFLTYFNYEAQPDKSGLPSDRFSAERPEGSISTLTIQRTEQRDSAMYRCASSSGETQYFGPGTRLLVL.

The chain links TRBV20-1 to TRBJ1-5, with D possibly TRBD1 on 5 matching bases. Trimming removed 3 bases at V and 6 bases at J, with 6 bases between. The CDR3 length is 11 residues. CDR1 is DFQATT, CDR2 SNEGSKA, per germline (reference sequence). The CDR3: CSARGGQPQHF. As DNA, the CDR3 is TGCAGTGCTAGGGGGGGTCAGCCCCAGCATTTT.

This clone was detected only a few times. Additional DNA sequences in this sample encode the identical CDR3. The chain couples TRBV4-1 to TRBJ2-2, with D maybe TRBD1 (6 bases). Germline CDR1 MGHRA, CDR2 YSYEKL. The CDR3 is 15 residues long. V was shortened by 4 bases and J by 2 bases, with 11 bases between the two germline ends. The CDR3 DNA sequence: TGCGCCAGCAGCCTCGGCAGGGGAAACACCGGGGAGCTGTTTTTT. This codes for CASSLGRGNTGELFF.

The rearrangement uses TRBV27 and TRBJ1-2; D is undetermined. With 5 bases removed from V and 1 base from J, the gap between germline ends came to 14 bases. Germline values: CDR1 MNHEY, CDR2 SMNVEV (reference sequence). The CDR3 runs 15 residues. CDR3 sequence (DNA): TGTGCCAGCAGTATTTCCTTCAGCCTTAACTATGGCTACACCTTC. It encodes CASSISFSLNYGYTF.

J is TRBJ1-2 and V is TRBV28; D perhaps matches TRBD1 (5 bases). Per the germline V gene, CDR1 is MDHEN and CDR2 is SYDVKM. V was pared by 5 bases and J by 0 bases, with 19 bases between. The CDR3 sequence is 17 residues long. CDR3 region: CASSIRVRNPPNYGYTF. The CDR3 bases are TGTGCCAGCAGTATCAGGGTGCGGAACCCTCCTAACTATGGCTACACCTTC.

This clone was seen once. The chain combines TRBV7-8 with TRBJ2-7, with D maybe TRBD1 (6 bases). Trimming cost V 2 bases and J 5 bases, with 13 bases left between them. The V gene's germline CDR1 is SGHVS and CDR2 FQNEAQ. The CDR3 totals 14 residues. The CDR3 DNA reads as TGTGCCAGCAGCTTAACAGGGTCTCCCAACGAGCAGTACTTC. Its protein is CASSLTGSPNEQYF.

This chain joins TRBV10-3 and TRBJ1-2; maybe TRBD1 (5 bases). The CDR3 length is 13 residues. V lost 7 bases and J 6 bases, leaving 15 bases between the germline ends. Germline loops: CDR1 ENHRY, CDR2 SYGVKD. CDR3 protein: CAITGDRTNGYTF. The CDR3 nucleotides are TGTGCCATCACGGGTGACAGAACTAATGGCTACACCTTC.

The CDR3 DNA reads as TGTGCCAGCAATCCGTCATCAGGCACCGGGGAGCTGTTTTTT. Encoded protein: CASNPSSGTGELFF. The chain joins TRBV28 to TRBJ2-2; D unclear. The germline CDR1 and CDR2 sequences are MDHEN and SYDVKM. Trimming removed 7 bases at V and 4 bases at J, with 13 bases between. The length of the CDR3 is 14 residues. Combining the CDR3 with reference TRBV28 and TRBJ2-2 gives the whole variable domain DVKVTQSSRYLVKRTGEKVFLECVQDMDHENMFWYRQDPGLGLRLIYFSYDVKMKEKGDIPEGYSVSREKKERFSLILESASTNQTSMYLCASNPSSGTGELFFGEGSRLTVL.

V usage is TRBV6-5 and J usage is TRBJ1-5; 8 positions match TRBD1. This CDR3 comprises 14 residues. V lost 6 bases, J lost 4 bases, and 5 bases stayed unmatched. Germline V gene lookup returns CDR1 MNHEY and CDR2 SVGAGI. CDR3: CASRRQGLNQPQHF. For the CDR3, the DNA is TGTGCCAGCAGGCGACAGGGGCTGAATCAGCCCCAGCATTTT.

The chain couples TRBV7-9 to TRBJ1-2; unclear D gene. The germline gives CDR1 SEHNR, CDR2 FQNEAQ (reference sequence). Trimming removed 3 bases at V and 1 base at J, with 6 bases between. The CDR3 sequence is 13 residues long. The chain's CDR3 is CASSFNGNYGYTF. CDR3 coding DNA: TGTGCCAGCAGCTTTAATGGTAACTATGGCTACACCTTC.